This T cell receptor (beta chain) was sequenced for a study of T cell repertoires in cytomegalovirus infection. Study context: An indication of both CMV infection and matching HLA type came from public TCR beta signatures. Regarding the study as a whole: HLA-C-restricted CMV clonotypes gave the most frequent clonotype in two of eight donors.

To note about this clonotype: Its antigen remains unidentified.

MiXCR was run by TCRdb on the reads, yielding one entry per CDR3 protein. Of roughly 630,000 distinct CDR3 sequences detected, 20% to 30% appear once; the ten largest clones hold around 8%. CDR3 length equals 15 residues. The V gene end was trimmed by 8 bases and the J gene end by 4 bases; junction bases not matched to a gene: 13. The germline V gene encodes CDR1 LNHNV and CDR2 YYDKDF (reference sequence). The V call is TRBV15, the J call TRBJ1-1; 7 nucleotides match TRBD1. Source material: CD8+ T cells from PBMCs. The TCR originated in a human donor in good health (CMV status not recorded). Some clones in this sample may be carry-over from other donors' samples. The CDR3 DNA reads TGTGCCACCCGACCCCCGACAGGGAGGGGCACTGAAGCTTTCTTT. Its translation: CATRPPTGRGTEAFF.